This passage covers 5 T cell receptor beta chains from one sample sequenced in a study of early T cells in non-severe SARS-CoV-2 infection. One entry per CDR3 protein, called by TCRdb with MiXCR from the 5' RACE reads. This table has roughly 86,000 distinct CDR3 sequences, 14% to 15% appearing once. The sample taken for sequencing was whole blood. Every receptor here comes from an adult who was a healthcare worker with PCR-confirmed SARS-CoV-2 infection or an uninfected control (not recorded which).

The chain uses TRBV12-3 or TRBV12-4 and TRBJ1-5, with unresolved D. This CDR3 region has 14 residues. With 2 bases removed from V and 7 bases from J, the gap between germline ends came to 12 bases. The CDR3 DNA reads TGTGCCAGCAGTTTACTCTACGGCGGACAGCCCCAGCATTTT. Its translation: CASSLLYGGQPQHF.

V gene TRBV5-1 combines with J gene TRBJ1-6; D may be TRBD1 (6 bases). Trimming took 4 bases from V and 6 from J, leaving 23 bases between them. This CDR3 is 18 amino acids long. Germline CDR1 and CDR2: SGHRS and YFSETQ. CDR3 in DNA: TGCGCCAGCAGCCTGTTGGGTTTTTTGGGGGCTGGTAATTCACCCCTCCACTTT. The encoded protein is CASSLLGFLGAGNSPLHF.

As to this clonotype: One end of the junction is discordant with germline, which a read error may explain. V is TRBV11-2 and J is TRBJ2-1; maybe TRBD2 (6 bases). CDR3 length: 15 residues. Germline V lookup: CDR1 SGHAT, CDR2 FQNNGV. CDR3 DNA sequence: TGTACCAGCAGGCCCGTTGGGGGGTCCTACAATGAGCAGTTCTTC. Translation gives CTSRPVGGSYNEQFF. The full variable domain, rest sourced from reference TRBV11-2 and TRBJ2-1, is EAGVAQSPRYKIIEKRQSVAFWCNPISGHATLYWYQQILGQGPKLLIQFQNNGVVDDSQLPKDRFSAERLKGVDSTLKIQPAKLEDSAVYLCTSRPVGGSYNEQFFGPGTRLTVL.

This clonotype was counted only a few times. J is TRBJ2-1 and V is TRBV9, with 7 bases lining up with TRBD2. V gave up 3 bases and J gave up 9 bases; unmatched junction bases: 6. The CDR3 has 13 amino acids. Looked up from germline, CDR1 is SGDLS and CDR2 is YYNGEE. CDR3 in amino acids: CASSATSLGEQFF. The DNA for the CDR3 is TGTGCCAGCAGCGCGACTAGCCTTGGTGAGCAGTTCTTC.

V usage is TRBV24-1 and J usage is TRBJ2-1, with TRBD1 identical over 9 bases. The length of the CDR3 is 15 residues. J was trimmed by 5 bases and V by 4 bases; bases with no gene match: 5. Per germline, CDR1 KGHDR and CDR2 SFDVKD. CDR3 amino acids: CATSDPGQGNNEQFF. In nucleotides, the CDR3 is TGTGCCACCAGTGACCCGGGACAGGGAAACAATGAGCAGTTCTTC.